This TCR beta chain came from a study of vaccination and CD4 T cells after COVID-19. Notes on the study in general: Reactive clonotype counts went from median about 20 after infection to roughly 40 after vaccination, nonsignificantly.

A word on this clonotype: Its antigen is undetermined.

As for treatment: approximately 11-day PBMC culture with coronavirus spike peptide pools or control peptides (ViraFEST assay). Sequence data for DNA of cultured CD4+ T cells were generated by the Oncomine TCR Beta short-read assay. MiXCR, applied by TCRdb to the PCR reads, yields one record per CDR3 protein. The data hold more than 20,000 distinct CDR3 sequences, with approximately 29% observed a single time. Sequenced sample: cultured CD4+ T cells from blood. This receptor was obtained from a human donor with COVID-19.

The CDR3: CASRMTRSYEQYF. DNA of the CDR3: TGTGCCAGCAGGATGACAAGGTCCTACGAGCAGTACTTC. The rearrangement uses TRBV28 and TRBJ2-7; no firm D call. The germline gives CDR1 MDHEN, CDR2 SYDVKM. The ends were cut back, 6 bases at V and 1 base at J, with 10 bases in the middle. The CDR3 runs to 13 residues.